These 26 T cell receptor beta chains were all obtained from the same sample, sequenced in a study of blood T cell repertoires in COVID-19. The method was immunoSEQ multiplex PCR; TCRdb's version includes in-frame clones alone and lacks a portion of them. The profile shows about 100,000 clones, 70% to 80% of them singletons. Sequenced input: peripheral blood. These receptors all stem from a man in his sixties or seventies with active or convalescent COVID-19.

The rearrangement uses TRBV29-1 and TRBJ2-4; tentative D call: TRBD1 (5 bases). With 6 bases removed from V and 1 base from J, the gap between germline ends came to 25 bases. Germline-derived CDR1 and CDR2 are SQVTM and ANQGSEA. The CDR3 sequence is 18 residues long. CDR3: CSVSWGRQPGRAKNIQYF. In nucleotides, the CDR3 is TGCAGCGTCTCTTGGGGCAGGCAGCCTGGCCGGGCCAAAAACATTCAGTACTTC.

This clone has only a few counts. The chain carries TRBV6-5 and TRBJ1-6, with a weak D call TRBD1 (6 bases). Germline CDR1 reads MNHEY; CDR2 reads SVGAGI. The CDR3 contains 14 residues. The germline V and J ends were trimmed by 5 bases and 9 bases, with 14 bases remaining between them. CDR3 bases: TGTGCCAGCAGTAGGGGACGAGGGGGTTCACCCCTCCACTTT. This encodes CASSRGRGGSPLHF.

This clone has a single count. The V and J genes are TRBV10-3 and TRBJ2-1; 11 bases agree with TRBD1. Germline-derived CDR1 and CDR2 are ENHRY and SYGVKD. The CDR3 sequence is 14 residues long. V trimming: 4 bases; J trimming: 8 bases; junction bases outside the gene matches: 4. The CDR3 sequence is CAISVGQGADEQFF. The CDR3, as DNA: TGTGCCATCAGTGTAGGACAGGGGGCCGATGAGCAGTTCTTC.

V is TRBV19 and J is TRBJ2-5, with D possibly being TRBD1 (6 bases). Germline-derived CDR1 and CDR2 are LNHDA and SQIVND (reference sequence). CDR3 length equals 12 residues. The germline V and J ends were trimmed by 8 bases and 5 bases, with 12 bases remaining between them. DNA of the CDR3: TGTGCCAGTCCCAGGGGTCGGGAGACCCAGTACTTC. Translation gives CASPRGRETQYF.

The chain couples TRBV5-1 to TRBJ2-1; TRBD1 matches at 8 bases. The CDR3 extends over 13 amino acids. Germline values: CDR1 SGHRS, CDR2 YFSETQ. J gave up 4 bases and V 4 bases, and 1 base lay outside the gene matches. This CDR3 reads CASSRDRYNEQFF. In DNA, the CDR3 is TGCGCCAGCAGCCGGGACAGGTACAATGAGCAGTTCTTC.

J is TRBJ1-3 and V is TRBV4-3, with 8 bases aligning to TRBD1. This CDR3 has 16 amino acids. J was trimmed by 4 bases and V by 5 bases; bases with no gene match: 10. Germline CDR1 LGHNA, CDR2 YSLEER. The CDR3: CASSTRTGRGGNTIYF. In DNA, the CDR3 is TGCGCCAGCAGCACTCGGACAGGGCGAGGAGGAAACACCATATATTTT.

V gene TRBV5-1 combines with J gene TRBJ2-7; TRBD2 might be the D (7 bases). This CDR3 is built from 15 residues. Germline V gene lookup returns CDR1 SGHRS and CDR2 YFSETQ. The V and J ends lost 1 base and 3 bases respectively, with 14 bases between them. CDR3: CASSLTGRAHYEQYF. CDR3 DNA: TGCGCCAGCAGCTTGACAGGGAGGGCCCACTACGAGCAGTACTTC.

V is TRBV5-1 and J is TRBJ2-1; 10 bases align to TRBD2. J gave up 1 base and V 2 bases, and 3 bases lay outside the gene matches. CDR1 and CDR2 (germline): SGHRS, YFSETQ. The CDR3 runs 16 residues. The CDR3 sequence is CASSFYSGRSYNEQFF. The CDR3 DNA follows: TGCGCCAGCAGCTTTTATAGCGGGAGGTCCTACAATGAGCAGTTCTTC.

The V call is TRBV11-2, the J call TRBJ2-7, with D uncertain. The germline V gene encodes CDR1 SGHAT and CDR2 FQNNGV. The CDR3 has 11 residues. Trimming removed 1 base at V and 5 bases at J, with 3 bases between. The CDR3, as DNA: TGTGCCAGCAGCTTAGTAGACGAGCAGTACTTC. It specifies CASSLVDEQYF.

The J gene is TRBJ2-7, the V gene TRBV6-2 or TRBV6-3; 7 bases fit TRBD2. Germline CDR1 is MNHEY and CDR2 is SVGEGT. V lost 2 bases to trimming and J lost 4 bases; unmatched junction nucleotides: 8. CDR3 length equals 15 residues. The CDR3: CASSYAGTTLYEQYF. The CDR3 DNA follows: TGTGCCAGCAGTTACGCCGGGACTACCCTTTACGAGCAGTACTTC.

The chain employs TRBV5-6 and TRBJ2-7; 7 bases match TRBD2. The CDR3 is 15 amino acids. V lost 0 bases, J lost 2 bases, and 5 bases stayed unmatched. Per germline, CDR1 SGHDT and CDR2 YYEEEE. CDR3 in amino acids: CASSLVGGGPYEQYF. The CDR3 DNA is TGTGCCAGCAGCTTGGTGGGCGGGGGACCCTACGAGCAGTACTTC.

This clone was counted between two and nine times. The chain is built from TRBV6-4 and TRBJ1-5, with a tentative D call TRBD1 (6 bases). The CDR3 runs to 16 residues. V was trimmed by 0 bases and J by 0 bases, leaving 9 bases between them. In germline, CDR1 is MRHNA, CDR2 SNTAGT. The CDR3 loop reads CASSDSGHYSNQPQHF. CDR3 in DNA: TGTGCCAGCAGTGACTCGGGACACTATAGCAATCAGCCCCAGCATTTT.

CDR3 sequence reads: CASSLTSSYEQYF. The CDR3 nucleotides read TGCGCCAGCAGCTTGACCAGCTCCTACGAGCAGTACTTC. V gene TRBV5-1 combines with J gene TRBJ2-7; no reliable D call. V shed 1 base and J shed 0 bases, with 5 bases lying between them. Germline assignment: CDR1 SGHRS and CDR2 YFSETQ. This CDR3 comprises 13 residues.

The chain uses TRBV6-4 and TRBJ1-2, with 7 bases lining up with TRBD1. The trim removed 0 bases at V and 7 bases at J, leaving 8 bases unmatched. The V gene's germline CDR1 is MRHNA and CDR2 SNTAGT. The CDR3 spans 15 residues. CDR3 DNA sequence: TGTGCCAGCAGTGACTCAGAGACAGGGAGTGGTGGCTACACCTTC. It is translated as CASSDSETGSGGYTF.

This clone was seen only once. The gene calls are TRBV5-1 and TRBJ1-1; 8 bases match TRBD1. The CDR3 length is 13 residues. Germline assignment: CDR1 SGHRS and CDR2 YFSETQ. J gave up 5 bases and V 5 bases, and 5 bases lay outside the gene matches. The CDR3 DNA reads as TGCGCCAGCAGTCAGGGGGCAGGAACTGAAGCTTTCTTT. It yields the protein CASSQGAGTEAFF.

The count of this clone is one. The chain links TRBV7-2 to TRBJ1-5, with a tentative D call TRBD1 (5 bases). This CDR3 is 14 amino acids long. Germline V lookup: CDR1 SGHTA, CDR2 FQGNSA. V was trimmed by 5 bases and J by 11 bases, leaving 19 bases between them. CDR3 nucleotide sequence: TGTGCCAGCAGCCAGACAGCCCCCGGTGTGGCCCAGCATTTT. It encodes CASSQTAPGVAQHF.

The CDR3 loop is CASSLGGGGIYEQYF. The DNA for the CDR3 is TGTGCCAGCAGTTTAGGTGGCGGGGGGATCTACGAGCAGTACTTC. The chain carries TRBV27 and TRBJ2-7; TRBD2 matches at 8 bases. CDR1 and CDR2 (germline): MNHEY, SMNVEV (reference sequence). With V trimmed by 2 bases and J by 3 bases, 6 bases remained unmatched. The CDR3 extends over 15 amino acids.

V and J are TRBV7-9 and TRBJ2-1; 15 bases fit TRBD2. In germline, CDR1 is SEHNR, CDR2 FQNEAQ (reference sequence). The CDR3 contains 17 residues. V lost 4 bases and J lost 8; bases outside the gene matches: 9. For the CDR3, the DNA is TGTGCCAGCAGCTACCTGGGACTAGCGGGAGGTAGGGATGAGCAGTTCTTC. It translates to CASSYLGLAGGRDEQFF.

This chain connects TRBV19 to TRBJ2-7; the match to TRBD1 covers 9 bases. Germline CDR1 LNHDA, CDR2 SQIVND (reference sequence). The CDR3 consists of 14 residues. J gave up 6 bases and V 4 bases, and 7 bases lay outside the gene matches. The CDR3 region has the DNA TGTGCCAGTAGTAAACAGGGGGCAGTCAGCGAGCAGTACTTC. Protein product: CASSKQGAVSEQYF.

The gene calls are TRBV9 and TRBJ2-7, with a weak D call TRBD2 (6 bases). Germline lookup yields CDR1 SGDLS and CDR2 YYNGEE. The CDR3 is 14 residues long. Trimming stripped 4 bases from V and 5 bases from J, with 16 bases between. The CDR3 DNA follows: TGTGCCAGCAGCCCAGCGGGTTGGGGGGACGAGCAGTACTTC. Translating it yields CASSPAGWGDEQYF.

The chain couples TRBV9 to TRBJ2-1; 9 nucleotides match TRBD1. This CDR3 is 15 amino acids long. The ends lost 3 bases at V and 8 bases at J; junction bases unmatched: 9. The germline V gene encodes CDR1 SGDLS and CDR2 YYNGEE. CDR3: CASSEGQGLLDEQFF. CDR3 sequence (DNA): TGTGCCAGCAGCGAGGGACAGGGACTCTTGGATGAGCAGTTCTTC.

The J gene is TRBJ1-5, the V gene TRBV12-5; possibly TRBD1 for D (6 bases). Germline V gives CDR1 LGHNT, CDR2 FRNRAP. V dropped 3 bases and J dropped 0 bases, with 6 bases sitting between them. The CDR3 totals 14 residues. CDR3 coding DNA: TGTGCTAGTGGTTTCAGGGGTAGCAATCAGCCCCAGCATTTT. It translates to CASGFRGSNQPQHF.

The chain couples TRBV5-5 to TRBJ2-3; D is uncertain. In germline, CDR1 is SGHKS, CDR2 YYEKEE (reference sequence). There are 16 residues in the CDR3. Deletions cut 0 bases from V and 0 bases from J, with 11 bases between. In nucleotides, the CDR3 is TGTGCCAGCAGCTTGGGTCCCCCCGGTAGCACAGATACGCAGTATTTT. Amino acid sequence: CASSLGPPGSTDTQYF.

The J gene is TRBJ1-4, the V gene TRBV6-2 or TRBV6-3; 7 bases are a match to TRBD1. The CDR3 loop spans 15 amino acids. J was trimmed by 3 bases and V by 5 bases; bases with no gene match: 6. CDR1 MNHEY and CDR2 SVGEGT come from the germline V gene. The CDR3 DNA reads as TGTGCCAGCAGTCCGGGACAGACTTCTAATGAAAAACTGTTTTTT. Protein: CASSPGQTSNEKLFF.

This clone has a count of ten or more. The V call is TRBV27, the J call TRBJ2-4; D not certain. The V end lost 6 bases, the J end lost 7 bases, and 7 bases lay between the germline ends. Germline assignment: CDR1 MNHEY and CDR2 SMNVEV (reference sequence). The CDR3 length is 11 residues. The CDR3 DNA sequence: TGTGCCAGCAGGGTCGGGAACATTCAGTACTTC. The encoded protein is CASRVGNIQYF.

This chain links TRBV18 with TRBJ1-1; TRBD1 aligns across 8 bases. The CDR3 covers 17 residues. The trim removed 0 bases at V and 1 base at J, leaving 7 bases unmatched. Germline V gives CDR1 KGHSH, CDR2 LQKENI. This chain's CDR3 is CASSPPGQEIWNTEAFF. The CDR3 DNA reads TGTGCCAGCTCACCACCGGGACAGGAGATTTGGAACACTGAAGCTTTCTTT.